The table lists the clone carrying this TCR beta chain with a few counts. Its antigen remains unknown. The V end was cut by 6 bases, the J end by 3 bases, with 15 bases between. The germline V gene encodes CDR1 MNHEY and CDR2 SMNVEV (reference sequence). The CDR3 covers 15 residues. The record originates from a study of identical twins. Study-wide results and limits: The study reached conclusions through statistical analysis that was cross-sectional, not following the same donors. Twin sharing of out-of-frame TCR alpha was underestimated by models in monozygotic pairs.

With template switching, a universal primer site was added, and the cDNA carried unique molecular identifiers. TCRdb called the 5' RACE reads again in MiXCR, with one record for every CDR3 protein. The table includes about 340,000 distinct CDR3 sequences, around 12% detected once. The data were also submitted as part of a second study, on yellow fever vaccine responses in identical twins.

The specimen sequenced was CD8+ T cells sorted from blood. This chain connects TRBV27 to TRBJ2-1, with a weak D call TRBD2 (5 bases). This clonotype was sampled from a woman between 18 and 29 years old in good health. This CDR3 is CASSVRVPSYNEQFF. The CDR3 bases are TGTGCCAGCAGCGTGAGGGTCCCGAGCTACAATGAGCAGTTCTTC.